This T cell receptor beta chain was captured in a study of shared clonotypes between healthy human individuals. Study findings and constraints: Compared with memory subsets, naive subsets generally had larger estimated richness. Measured sharing among donors was expected to vary with sequencing depth.

Details on this clone: Its specificity is not known.

As originally analysed: Owing to the provision of junction-only sequences devoid of quality scores by immunoSEQ, filtering differed. TCRdb's copy holds only in-frame clones and misses some; the assay was immunoSEQ multiplex PCR. D and trimming come from the DNA, and the V and J calls and clone size come from that table. The table includes 2 million to 2.5 million clones, roughly 92% detected once. Trimming took off 6 bases at V and 7 bases at J, with 18 bases between the two ends. This CDR3 has 14 residues. CDR1 is MNHNS, CDR2 SASEGT, per germline. All of the donors resided in Nashville, Tennessee, and each was a Caucasian adult.

The receptor's source is a man between 18 and 29 years old in good health. Some clones in this sample may be carry-over from other donors' samples. Sequenced input: naive CD4+ T cells from PBMCs. Subset denoted: CD45RA+ positively selected. The J gene is TRBJ1-2, the V gene TRBV6-1; D gene unclear. The CDR3 DNA reads as TGTGCCAGCAGCGAGGGTGCACTCCAGAGTGGCTACACCTTC. This gives the protein CASSEGALQSGYTF.